This T cell receptor beta chain was sequenced for a study of blood T cell repertoires in COVID-19 (dated by TCRdb to between 2020 and 2021). Regarding the research as a whole: Samples from collaborators originated in the United States, Italy and Spain and spanned both the acute and convalescent phases of COVID-19. The prospective study material was composed of cDNA or gDNA derived from T cells, B-cell-depleted T cells, or PBMCs. Subjects who had been exposed to COVID-19, were actively infected with it, or had recovered from it provided the deeply sampled blood TCRbeta repertoires that made up the dataset. The repertoires were made available in a free public database intended to serve as a resource for research on the immune response to SARS-CoV-2. Samples came from the ongoing ImmuneRACE study (first 160 participants) plus 1,254 subjects from 6 global collaborators. Nearly every sample came with metadata listing a de-identified subject ID, COVID-19 status, age in years and sex. HLA class I and class II types, where available, came from metadata supplied by the sample provider rather than from assay-based typing. Broad study findings and their caveats: How much clinical and demographic metadata was included differed by source and by participant, and the metadata was provided uncurated.

Each collaborating institution followed its own protocols to collect whole blood in K2EDTA tubes. For TCRbeta analysis, collaborators shipped samples in one of three forms: frozen whole blood, isolated PBMCs, or DNA extracted from either of those sample types. The CDR1 and CDR2 encoded by the germline V gene (reference sequence) are SEHNR and FQNEAQ. Trimming takes 5 bases from V and 4 bases from J, and the germline ends sit 21 bases apart. Including the terminal cysteine and phenylalanine, the CDR3 comprises 16 residues. This entry keeps only the CDR3 DNA: 48 bases, framed from base 1. As concerns this clone: It lacks a known antigen. No much larger clonotype is one base removed from it; base qualities were not supplied.

TCRbeta CDR3 regions were amplified from genomic DNA using the immunoSEQ Assay, a bias-controlled multiplex PCR. The authors processed their data as follows. The number of nucleated cells in each sample was estimated from the amplification of reference gene primers within the assay. To quantify the absolute abundance of each unique TCRbeta CDR3 rearrangement, sequence reads were collapsed and filtered. For each sample, productive Simpson clonality was calculated as the square root of Simpson's diversity index over productive rearrangements. Not all clones reach the TCRdb copy of this immuneACCESS table, which keeps in-frame sequences only. Checked studies attribute under half of the gap to unresolved V genes and leave the rest unexplained. The V and J calls and clone size come from that table; D and trimming were worked out from the DNA. The sample table contains some 170,000 clones; only one count was recorded for about 80% of them. The ten largest clones add up to 7% to 10% of the sample.

This receptor was obtained from a man in his 60s with acute or convalescent COVID-19. Recombination linked TRBV7-9 to TRBJ2-7, with a weak D call of TRBD2 (5 bases match). Sequenced input: peripheral blood. The CDR3 here reads CASSPIFTGNRYEQYF. At the DNA level, the sequence is TGTGCCAGCAGCCCCATTTTTACGGGGAATCGGTACGAGCAGTACTTC.